A selection of T cell receptor beta chains follows, all from one sample in a study of cytomegalovirus exposure and HLA in healthy donors. Sequencing used immunoSEQ multiplex PCR; TCRdb keeps in-frame clones, though not all of them. The sample contains 130,000 or so clones, 70% to 80% of which appear only once. Sequenced input: PBMCs. Source of these receptors: a man aged 50 to 60 in good health and CMV-seronegative. Both conserved end residues are part of each CDR3. Each record gives: V gene, D gene, clone size, J gene, CDR3 DNA, CDR3 protein. A D gene is named only where the DNA matches it firmly. Clone size is stated in some rows and not others, as once, few, many or a class when expanded.

v_call: TRBV28; d_call: NA; clone_size: NA; j_call: TRBJ2-1; cdr3_nt: TGTGCCAGCAGTTGGGGGGGGGCTGGAGAGGTTGAGCAGTTCTTC; cdr3_aa: CASSWGGAGEVEQFF
v_call: TRBV7-9; d_call: NA; clone_size: NA; j_call: TRBJ2-1; cdr3_nt: TGTGCCAGCAGCTTAAGGGAGATGAGGGCACACAATGAGCAGTTCTTC; cdr3_aa: CASSLREMRAHNEQFF
v_call: TRBV28; d_call: NA; clone_size: NA; j_call: TRBJ1-4; cdr3_nt: TGTGCCAGCAGGGGAATTCAGGGTGAGGCTGAAAAACTGTTTTTT; cdr3_aa: CASRGIQGEAEKLFF
v_call: TRBV27; d_call: NA; clone_size: NA; j_call: TRBJ2-7; cdr3_nt: TGTGCCAGCAGCCCCAGCGGCATCGGGCAGTACTTC; cdr3_aa: CASSPSGIGQYF
v_call: TRBV27; d_call: NA; clone_size: NA; j_call: TRBJ2-7; cdr3_nt: TGTGCCAGCAGTTTATTCCCGAGGGACTACGAGCAGTACTTC; cdr3_aa: CASSLFPRDYEQYF
v_call: TRBV11-3; d_call: TRBD2; clone_size: NA; j_call: TRBJ2-7; cdr3_nt: TGTGCCAGCAGCTCTGGACTAGCGGGAGCTCACGAGCAGTACTTC; cdr3_aa: CASSSGLAGAHEQYF
v_call: TRBV18; d_call: NA; clone_size: NA; j_call: TRBJ2-7; cdr3_nt: TGTGCCAGCTCAAAAGCAGGAGGGTACGAGCAGTACTTC; cdr3_aa: CASSKAGGYEQYF
v_call: TRBV5-1; d_call: TRBD2; clone_size: NA; j_call: TRBJ2-5; cdr3_nt: TGCGCCAGCAGCTCCGGGACTAGTGGGGGAGAGACCCAGTACTTC; cdr3_aa: CASSSGTSGGETQYF
v_call: TRBV6-6; d_call: NA; clone_size: NA; j_call: TRBJ1-1; cdr3_nt: TGTGCCAGCAGCACAGGGTCTTTGAGCACTGAAGCTTTCTTT; cdr3_aa: CASSTGSLSTEAFF
v_call: TRBV19; d_call: NA; clone_size: once; j_call: TRBJ1-2; cdr3_nt: TGTGCCAGTAGTGGCTCGCGCGGTCACTATGGCTACACCTTC; cdr3_aa: CASSGSRGHYGYTF
v_call: TRBV15; d_call: NA; clone_size: NA; j_call: TRBJ2-1; cdr3_nt: TGTGCCACCAGCAGAGACAGGCCAGGGGCAAGTGAGCAGTTCTTC; cdr3_aa: CATSRDRPGASEQFF
v_call: TRBV7-9; d_call: TRBD2; clone_size: NA; j_call: TRBJ2-7; cdr3_nt: TGTGCCAGCAGCTTACGGGAGGGCGAGCAGTACTTC; cdr3_aa: CASSLREGEQYF
v_call: TRBV19; d_call: NA; clone_size: NA; j_call: TRBJ1-1; cdr3_nt: TGTGCCAGTAGTATAGACGGAGTTGCTGAAGCTTTCTTT; cdr3_aa: CASSIDGVAEAFF
v_call: TRBV5-8; d_call: NA; clone_size: NA; j_call: TRBJ2-7; cdr3_nt: TGTGCCAGCAGCTTTTCGCTACTCGAGCAGTACTTC; cdr3_aa: CASSFSLLEQYF
v_call: TRBV6-5; d_call: NA; clone_size: NA; j_call: TRBJ1-4; cdr3_nt: TGTGCCAGCAGTTACAACAGGGCCACTAATGAAAAACTGTTTTTT; cdr3_aa: CASSYNRATNEKLFF
v_call: TRBV4-3; d_call: TRBD2; clone_size: once; j_call: TRBJ2-2; cdr3_nt: TGCGCCAGCAGCCCGGGACTAGCGGGCGGTCCCGGGGAGCTGTTTTTT; cdr3_aa: CASSPGLAGGPGELFF
v_call: TRBV5-1; d_call: NA; clone_size: NA; j_call: TRBJ1-2; cdr3_nt: TGCGCCAGCAGCTTGGAGCCAGGGGTACAATATGGCTACACCTTC; cdr3_aa: CASSLEPGVQYGYTF
v_call: TRBV6-6; d_call: TRBD1; clone_size: NA; j_call: TRBJ2-7; cdr3_nt: TGTGCCAGCACTCAGGGACAGGGGGGATACGAGCAGTACTTC; cdr3_aa: CASTQGQGGYEQYF